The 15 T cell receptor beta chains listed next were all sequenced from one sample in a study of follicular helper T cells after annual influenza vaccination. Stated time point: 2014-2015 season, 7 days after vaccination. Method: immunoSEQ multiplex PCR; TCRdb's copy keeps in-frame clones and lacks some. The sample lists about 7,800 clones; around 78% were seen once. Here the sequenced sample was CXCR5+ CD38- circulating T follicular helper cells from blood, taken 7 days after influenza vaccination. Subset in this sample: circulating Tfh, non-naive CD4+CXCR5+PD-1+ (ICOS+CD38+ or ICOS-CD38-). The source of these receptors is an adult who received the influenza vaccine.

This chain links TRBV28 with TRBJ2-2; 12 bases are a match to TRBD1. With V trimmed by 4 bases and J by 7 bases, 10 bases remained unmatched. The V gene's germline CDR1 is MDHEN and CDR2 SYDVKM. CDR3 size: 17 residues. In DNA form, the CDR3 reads TGTGCCAGCAGTTCGGTCCGGGACAGGGGGCTTAGCGGGGAGCTGTTTTTT. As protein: CASSSVRDRGLSGELFF.

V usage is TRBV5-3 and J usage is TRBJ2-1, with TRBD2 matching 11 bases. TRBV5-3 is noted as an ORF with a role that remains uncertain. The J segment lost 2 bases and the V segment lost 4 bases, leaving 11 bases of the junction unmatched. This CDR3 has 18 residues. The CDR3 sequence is CARSGAGTSGFPYNEQFF. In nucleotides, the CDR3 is TGTGCCAGAAGCGGAGCCGGGACTAGCGGATTCCCCTACAATGAGCAGTTCTTC.

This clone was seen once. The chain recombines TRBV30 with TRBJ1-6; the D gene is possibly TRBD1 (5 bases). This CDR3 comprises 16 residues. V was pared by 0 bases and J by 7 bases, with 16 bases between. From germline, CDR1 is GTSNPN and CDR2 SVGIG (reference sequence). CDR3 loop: CAWSVRGTARNSPLHF. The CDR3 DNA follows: TGTGCCTGGAGTGTACGCGGGACGGCTAGGAATTCACCCCTCCACTTT.

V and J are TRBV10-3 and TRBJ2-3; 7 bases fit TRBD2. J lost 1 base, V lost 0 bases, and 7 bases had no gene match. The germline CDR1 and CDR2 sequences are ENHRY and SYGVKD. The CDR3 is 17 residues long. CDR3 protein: CAISESLGGDGTDTQYF. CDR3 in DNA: TGTGCCATCAGTGAGTCGTTGGGAGGGGACGGCACAGATACGCAGTATTTT.

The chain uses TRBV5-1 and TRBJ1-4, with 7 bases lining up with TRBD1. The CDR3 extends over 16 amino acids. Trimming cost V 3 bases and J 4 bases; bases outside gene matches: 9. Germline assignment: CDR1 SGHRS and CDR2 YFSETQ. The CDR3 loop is CASSWGRDSYNEKLFF. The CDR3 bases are TGCGCCAGCAGCTGGGGCCGGGACAGCTATAATGAAAAACTGTTTTTT.

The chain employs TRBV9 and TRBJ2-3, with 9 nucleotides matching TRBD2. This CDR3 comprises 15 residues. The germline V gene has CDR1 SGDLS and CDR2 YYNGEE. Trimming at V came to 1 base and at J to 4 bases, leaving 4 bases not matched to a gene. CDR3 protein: CASSVTGTSSDTQYF. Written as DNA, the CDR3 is TGTGCCAGCAGCGTAACTGGGACTAGCTCAGATACGCAGTATTTT.

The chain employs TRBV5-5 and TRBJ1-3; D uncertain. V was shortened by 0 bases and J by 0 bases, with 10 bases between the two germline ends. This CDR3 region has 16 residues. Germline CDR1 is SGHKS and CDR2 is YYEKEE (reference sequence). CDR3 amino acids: CASSLGEGSSGNTIYF. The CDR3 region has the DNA TGTGCCAGCAGCTTGGGAGAGGGCAGCTCTGGAAACACCATATATTTT.

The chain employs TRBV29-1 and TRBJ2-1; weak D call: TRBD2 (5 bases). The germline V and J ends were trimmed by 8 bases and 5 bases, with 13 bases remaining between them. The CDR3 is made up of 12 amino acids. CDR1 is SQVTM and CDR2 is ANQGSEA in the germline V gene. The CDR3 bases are TGCAGCCTAACCAGGAGGCACAATGAGCAGTTCTTC. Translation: CSLTRRHNEQFF.

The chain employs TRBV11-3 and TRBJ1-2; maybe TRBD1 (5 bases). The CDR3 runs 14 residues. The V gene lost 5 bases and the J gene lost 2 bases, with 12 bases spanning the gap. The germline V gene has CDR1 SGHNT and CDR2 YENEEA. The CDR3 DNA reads TGTGCCAGCAGCGAAACCCGGGACAACTATGGCTACACCTTC. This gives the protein CASSETRDNYGYTF.

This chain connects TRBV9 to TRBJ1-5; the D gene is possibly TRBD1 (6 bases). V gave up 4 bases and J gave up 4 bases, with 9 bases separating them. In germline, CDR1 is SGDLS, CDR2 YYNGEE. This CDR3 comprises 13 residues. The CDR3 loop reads CASSLGQNQPQHF. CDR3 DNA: TGTGCCAGCAGCCTCGGACAGAATCAGCCCCAGCATTTT.

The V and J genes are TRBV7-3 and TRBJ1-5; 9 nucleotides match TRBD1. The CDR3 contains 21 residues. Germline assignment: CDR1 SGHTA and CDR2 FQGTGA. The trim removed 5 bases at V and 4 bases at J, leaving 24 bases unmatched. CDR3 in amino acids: CASSDSRREVKDRGKNQPQHF. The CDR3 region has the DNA TGTGCCAGCAGCGATTCACGTCGGGAGGTCAAGGACAGGGGTAAAAATCAGCCCCAGCATTTT.

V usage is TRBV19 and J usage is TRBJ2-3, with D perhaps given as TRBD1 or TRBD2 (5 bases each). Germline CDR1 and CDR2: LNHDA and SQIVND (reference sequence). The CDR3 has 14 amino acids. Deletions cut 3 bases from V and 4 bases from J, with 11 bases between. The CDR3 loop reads CASSMGTSADTQYF. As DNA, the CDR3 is TGTGCCAGTAGTATGGGGACCTCGGCAGATACGCAGTATTTT.

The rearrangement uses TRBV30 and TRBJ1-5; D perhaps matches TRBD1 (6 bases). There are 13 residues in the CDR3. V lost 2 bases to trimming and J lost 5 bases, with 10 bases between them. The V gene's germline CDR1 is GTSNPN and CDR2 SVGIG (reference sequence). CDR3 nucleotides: TGTGCCTGGAGTTGGGCAGGGGATCAGCCCCAGCATTTT. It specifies CAWSWAGDQPQHF.

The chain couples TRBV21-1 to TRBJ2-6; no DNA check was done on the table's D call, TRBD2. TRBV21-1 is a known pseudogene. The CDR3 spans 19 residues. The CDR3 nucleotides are TGTGCCAGCAGCGAGAGTGGGAGGGAGGGCCTGCCTGGGGCCAACGTCCTGACTTTC. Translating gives CASSESGREGLPGANVLTF.

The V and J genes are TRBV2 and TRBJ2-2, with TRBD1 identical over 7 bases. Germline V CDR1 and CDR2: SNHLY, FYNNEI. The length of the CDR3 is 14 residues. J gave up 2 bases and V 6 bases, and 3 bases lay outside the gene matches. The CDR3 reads CASSRQGNTGELFF. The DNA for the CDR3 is TGTGCCAGCAGCAGACAGGGAAACACCGGGGAGCTGTTTTTT. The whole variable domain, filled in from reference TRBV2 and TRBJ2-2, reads EPEVTQTPSHQVTQMGQEVILRCVPISNHLYFYWYRQILGQKVEFLVSFYNNEISEKSEIFDDQFSVERPDGSNFTLKIRSTKLEDSAMYFCASSRQGNTGELFFGEGSRLTVL.